This TCR beta chain is drawn from a study of shared clonotypes between healthy human individuals. Study-wide results and limits: Clonotype sharing across four donors was observed for around 5% of naive CD4 clonotypes.

Replicate PCRs for sorted subsets used 200 ng DNA; this equaled tens of thousands of T cell genomes. Measured with immunoSEQ multiplex PCR; TCRdb has only the in-frame clones, and not every one. The sample lists about 380,000 clones; 90% to 97% were seen once. This clone was seen a single time. Its target is not known. Germline assignment: CDR1 WNHNN and CDR2 SYGVQD (reference sequence). The CDR3 covers 13 residues. J lost 2 bases, V lost 9 bases, and 6 bases had no gene match. The V and J genes are TRBV10-1 and TRBJ2-5; 7 nucleotides align to TRBD1. This TCR was sampled from a man younger than 45 in good health. The sequenced sample was memory CD8+ T cells sorted from blood. Subset meaning: CD45RO+ cells pooled with CCR7-negative TemRA cells. CDR3 coding DNA: TGCGCCAGTACAAAGGACAGGCAAGAGACCCAGTACTTC. Amino acid sequence: CASTKDRQETQYF.